This passage covers 6 T cell receptor beta chains from one sample sequenced in a study of PD-1 blockade in classical Hodgkin lymphoma (TCRdb year 2020). Library method: the immunoSEQ multiplex PCR assay. Not all clones reach the TCRdb copy of this immuneACCESS table, which keeps in-frame sequences only. Checked studies attribute under half of the gap to unresolved V genes and leave the rest unexplained. Across this sample there are 15,000 or so clones, with over 60% seen only once. In total, the top ten clones hold about 10% of the sample. Read against the paper, the sample's time point label means: cycle 1 day 1 (C1D1), immediately before nivolumab initiation. Every trial patient had relapsed after autologous stem cell transplantation, and cohorts A, B and C differed in prior brentuximab vedotin exposure. Sample: peripheral blood mononuclear cells (PBMCs), taken at baseline. The receptors come from a human donor with classical Hodgkin lymphoma.

This sequence joins TRBV4-2 and TRBJ1-2; D unclear. V lost 0 bases and J lost 5, with 10 bases in between. CDR1 is LGHNA, CDR2 YNFKEQ, per germline. The CDR3 contains 14 residues. The CDR3 DNA follows: TGTGCCAGCAGCCAAGATAACACGCTATATGGCTACACCTTC. Residues: CASSQDNTLYGYTF.

This chain uses TRBV7-4 with TRBJ2-7; 7 bases are a match to TRBD1. V was pared by 5 bases and J by 2 bases, with 6 bases of the junction left unmatched. Germline V gene lookup returns CDR1 SGHVT and CDR2 SQSDAQ. The CDR3 is 14 amino acids. The CDR3 is CASSGRQGPYEQYF. CDR3 in DNA: TGTGCCAGCAGCGGCCGACAGGGACCCTACGAGCAGTACTTC.

The J gene is TRBJ2-7, the V gene TRBV7-1, with 7 bases fitting TRBD1. TRBV7-1 is reported as an ORF; its role is uncertain. Trimming removed 5 bases from V and 2 bases from J; junction bases left unmatched: 6. The CDR3 extends over 14 amino acids. The CDR3 bases are TGTGCCAGCAGCGGCCGACAGGGACCCTACGAGCAGTACTTC. It yields the protein CASSGRQGPYEQYF.

This chain joins TRBV7-8 and TRBJ2-1; the match to TRBD2 covers 10 bases. Per germline, CDR1 SGHVS and CDR2 FQNEAQ. This CDR3 spans 14 amino acids. The V segment lost 4 bases and the J segment 9 bases; nucleotides outside the gene matches: 6. The CDR3 region has the DNA TGTGCCAGCAGCTACGGGACTAGCGAGACTGAGCAGTTCTTC. It translates to CASSYGTSETEQFF.

By its share, this clone is medium-sized (0.01 to 0.1%). This sequence joins TRBV7-8 and TRBJ1-1, with 8 bases lining up with TRBD1. V gave up 5 bases and J gave up 3 bases; unmatched junction bases: 11. Germline assignment: CDR1 SGHVS and CDR2 FQNEAQ. CDR3 size: 16 residues. CDR3 in amino acids: CASSDRQGRVDTEAFF. CDR3 sequence (DNA): TGTGCCAGCAGCGATAGACAGGGGAGGGTCGACACTGAAGCTTTCTTT.

This clone was counted only a few times. The rearrangement joins TRBV27 to TRBJ2-3; 7 bases match TRBD1. The germline gives CDR1 MNHEY, CDR2 SMNVEV (reference sequence). The CDR3 length is 14 residues. The junction had 4 bases not matched to a gene; V was cut back by 5 bases and J by 2 bases. CDR3 loop: CASSDRAYTDTQYF. CDR3 sequence (DNA): TGTGCCAGCAGTGACAGGGCCTACACAGATACGCAGTATTTT.